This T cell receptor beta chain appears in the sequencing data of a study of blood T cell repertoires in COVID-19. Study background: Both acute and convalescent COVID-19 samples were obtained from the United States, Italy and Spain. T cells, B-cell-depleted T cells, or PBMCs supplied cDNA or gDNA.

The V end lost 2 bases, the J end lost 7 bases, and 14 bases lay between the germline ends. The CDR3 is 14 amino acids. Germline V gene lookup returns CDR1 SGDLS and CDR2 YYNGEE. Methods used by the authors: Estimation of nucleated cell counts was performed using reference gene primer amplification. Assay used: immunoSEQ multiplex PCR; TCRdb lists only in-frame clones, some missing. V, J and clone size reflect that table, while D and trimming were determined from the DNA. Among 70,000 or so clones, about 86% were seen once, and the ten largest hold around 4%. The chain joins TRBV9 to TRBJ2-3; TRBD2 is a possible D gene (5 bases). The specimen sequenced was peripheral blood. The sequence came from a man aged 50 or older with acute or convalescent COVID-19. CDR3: CASSVDSSSYTQYF. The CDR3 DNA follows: TGTGCCAGCAGCGTGGACTCTAGCTCGTATACGCAGTATTTT.